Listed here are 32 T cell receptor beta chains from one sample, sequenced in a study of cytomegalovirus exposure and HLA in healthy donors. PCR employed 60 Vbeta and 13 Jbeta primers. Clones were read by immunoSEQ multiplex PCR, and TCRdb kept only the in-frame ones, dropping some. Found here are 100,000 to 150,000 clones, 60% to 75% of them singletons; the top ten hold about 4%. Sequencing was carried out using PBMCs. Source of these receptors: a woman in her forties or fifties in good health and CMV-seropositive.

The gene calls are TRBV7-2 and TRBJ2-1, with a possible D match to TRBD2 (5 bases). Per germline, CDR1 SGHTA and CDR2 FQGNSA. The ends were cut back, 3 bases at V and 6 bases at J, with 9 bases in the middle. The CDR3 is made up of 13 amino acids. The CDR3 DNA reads TGTGCCAGCAGCTTGGCGGCGGGCAATGAGCAGTTCTTC. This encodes CASSLAAGNEQFF.

In DNA, the CDR3 is TGTGCCAGCACCGTGGGGGGGGGATACAATGAGCAGTTCTTC. Translation gives CASTVGGGYNEQFF. This chain connects TRBV28 to TRBJ2-1; TRBD2 agrees at 7 bases. The CDR3 spans 14 residues. V was pared by 7 bases and J by 4 bases, with 7 bases of the junction left unmatched. CDR1 is MDHEN and CDR2 is SYDVKM in the germline V gene.

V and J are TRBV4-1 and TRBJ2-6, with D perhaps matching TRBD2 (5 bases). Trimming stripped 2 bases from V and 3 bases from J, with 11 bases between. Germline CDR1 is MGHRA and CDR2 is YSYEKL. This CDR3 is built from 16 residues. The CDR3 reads CASSQPPGFGANVLTF. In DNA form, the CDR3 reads TGCGCCAGCAGCCAACCCCCGGGGTTTGGGGCCAACGTCCTGACTTTC.

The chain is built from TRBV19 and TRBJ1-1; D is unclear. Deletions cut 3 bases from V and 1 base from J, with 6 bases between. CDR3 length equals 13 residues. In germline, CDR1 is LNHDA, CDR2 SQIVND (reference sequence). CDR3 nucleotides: TGTGCCAGTAGTATTAGCGGGAACACTGAAGCTTTCTTT. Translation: CASSISGNTEAFF. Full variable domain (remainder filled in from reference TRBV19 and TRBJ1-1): DGGITQSPKYLFRKEGQNVTLSCEQNLNHDAMYWYRQDPGQGLRLIYYSQIVNDFQKGDIAEGYSVSREKKESFPLTVTSAQKNPTAFYLCASSISGNTEAFFGQGTRLTVV.

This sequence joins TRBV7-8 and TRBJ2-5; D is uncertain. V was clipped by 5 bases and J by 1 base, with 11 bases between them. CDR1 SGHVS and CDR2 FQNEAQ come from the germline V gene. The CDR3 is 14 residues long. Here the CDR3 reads CASSLLQVQETQYF. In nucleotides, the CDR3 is TGTGCCAGCAGCCTCCTCCAGGTCCAAGAGACCCAGTACTTC.

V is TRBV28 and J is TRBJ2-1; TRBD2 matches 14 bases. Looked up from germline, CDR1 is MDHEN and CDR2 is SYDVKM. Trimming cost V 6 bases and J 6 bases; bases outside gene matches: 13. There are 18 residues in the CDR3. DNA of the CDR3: TGTGCCAGCAGCAGACCGGGACTAGCGGGGGCGGTGGGCAATGAGCAGTTCTTC. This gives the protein CASSRPGLAGAVGNEQFF.

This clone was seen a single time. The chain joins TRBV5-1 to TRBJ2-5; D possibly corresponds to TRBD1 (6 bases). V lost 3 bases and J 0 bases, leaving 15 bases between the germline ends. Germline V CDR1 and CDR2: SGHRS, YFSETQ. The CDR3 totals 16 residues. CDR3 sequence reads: CASSWSQQGYQETQYF. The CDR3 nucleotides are TGCGCCAGCAGCTGGAGTCAACAGGGATACCAAGAGACCCAGTACTTC.

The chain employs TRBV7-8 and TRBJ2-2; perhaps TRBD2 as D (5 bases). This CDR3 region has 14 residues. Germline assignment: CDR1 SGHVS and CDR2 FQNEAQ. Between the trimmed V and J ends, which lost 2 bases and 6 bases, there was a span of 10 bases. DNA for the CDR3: TGTGCCAGCAGCTTATCTACGGAGGCCGGGGAGCTGTTTTTT. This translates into CASSLSTEAGELFF.

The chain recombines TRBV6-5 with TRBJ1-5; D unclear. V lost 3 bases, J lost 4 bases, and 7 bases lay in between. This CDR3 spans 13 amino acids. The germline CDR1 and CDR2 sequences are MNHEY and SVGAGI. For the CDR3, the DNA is TGTGCCAGCAGTTATTCGGAGAATCAGCCCCAGCATTTT. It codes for CASSYSENQPQHF.

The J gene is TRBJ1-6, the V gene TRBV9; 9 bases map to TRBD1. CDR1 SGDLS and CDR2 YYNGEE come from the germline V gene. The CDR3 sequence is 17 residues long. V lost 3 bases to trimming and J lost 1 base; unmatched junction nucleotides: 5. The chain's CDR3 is CASSEGGQGSYNSPLHF. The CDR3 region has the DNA TGTGCCAGCAGCGAGGGGGGACAGGGTTCCTATAATTCACCCCTCCACTTT.

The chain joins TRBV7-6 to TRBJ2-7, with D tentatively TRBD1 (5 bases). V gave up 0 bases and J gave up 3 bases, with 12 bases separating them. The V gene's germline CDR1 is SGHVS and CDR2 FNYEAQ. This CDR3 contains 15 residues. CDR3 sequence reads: CASSLALGAGYEQYF. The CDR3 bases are TGTGCCAGCAGCTTAGCGCTTGGGGCAGGCTACGAGCAGTACTTC.

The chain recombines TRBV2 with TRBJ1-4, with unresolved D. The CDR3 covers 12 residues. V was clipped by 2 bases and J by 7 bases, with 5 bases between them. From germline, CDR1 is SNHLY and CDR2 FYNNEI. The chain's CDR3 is CASSEQFEKLFF. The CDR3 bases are TGTGCCAGCAGTGAACAGTTTGAAAAACTGTTTTTT.

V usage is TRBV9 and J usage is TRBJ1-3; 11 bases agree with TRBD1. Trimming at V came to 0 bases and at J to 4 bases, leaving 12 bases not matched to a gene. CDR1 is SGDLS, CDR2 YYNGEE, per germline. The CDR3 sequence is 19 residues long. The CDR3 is CASSVAPTGQGALGNTIYF. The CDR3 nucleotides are TGTGCCAGCAGCGTAGCACCCACCGGACAGGGGGCCCTCGGAAACACCATATATTTT.

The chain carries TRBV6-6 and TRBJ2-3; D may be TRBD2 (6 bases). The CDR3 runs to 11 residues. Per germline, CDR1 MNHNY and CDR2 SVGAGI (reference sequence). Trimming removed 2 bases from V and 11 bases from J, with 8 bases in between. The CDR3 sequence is CASSYKGGQYF. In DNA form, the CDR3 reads TGTGCCAGCAGTTACAAGGGAGGGCAGTATTTT.

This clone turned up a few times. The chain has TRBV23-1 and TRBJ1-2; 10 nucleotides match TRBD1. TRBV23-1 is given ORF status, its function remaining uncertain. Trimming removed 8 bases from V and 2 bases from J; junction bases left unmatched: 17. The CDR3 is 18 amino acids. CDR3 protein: CASVTPWDRGRRNYGYTF. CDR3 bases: TGCGCCAGCGTCACACCTTGGGACAGGGGAAGGAGGAACTATGGCTACACCTTC.

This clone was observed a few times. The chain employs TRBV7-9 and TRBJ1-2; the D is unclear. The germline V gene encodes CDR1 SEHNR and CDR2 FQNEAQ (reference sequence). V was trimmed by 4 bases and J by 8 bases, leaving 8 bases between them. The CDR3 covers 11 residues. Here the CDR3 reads CASSSRLGYTF. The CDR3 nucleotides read TGTGCCAGCAGCTCCCGTCTAGGCTACACCTTC.

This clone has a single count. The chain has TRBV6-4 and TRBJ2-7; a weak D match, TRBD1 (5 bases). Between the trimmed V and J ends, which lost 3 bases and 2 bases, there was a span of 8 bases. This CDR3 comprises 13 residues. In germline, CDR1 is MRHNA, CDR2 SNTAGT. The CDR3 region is CASSEGPTYEQYF. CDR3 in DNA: TGTGCCAGCAGTGAGGGGCCTACCTACGAGCAGTACTTC.

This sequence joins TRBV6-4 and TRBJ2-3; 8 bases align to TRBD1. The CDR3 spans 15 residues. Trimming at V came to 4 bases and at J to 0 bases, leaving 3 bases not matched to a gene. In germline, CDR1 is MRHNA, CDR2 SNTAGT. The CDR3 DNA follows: TGTGCCAGCAGTGCAGGGGGCGGGAGCACAGATACGCAGTATTTT. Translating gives CASSAGGGSTDTQYF.

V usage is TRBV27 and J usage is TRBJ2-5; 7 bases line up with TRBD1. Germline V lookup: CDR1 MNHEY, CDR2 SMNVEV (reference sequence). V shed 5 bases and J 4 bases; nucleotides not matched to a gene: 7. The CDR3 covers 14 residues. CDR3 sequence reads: CASSPRTGGETQYF. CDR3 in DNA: TGTGCCAGCAGTCCCCGGACAGGCGGAGAGACCCAGTACTTC.

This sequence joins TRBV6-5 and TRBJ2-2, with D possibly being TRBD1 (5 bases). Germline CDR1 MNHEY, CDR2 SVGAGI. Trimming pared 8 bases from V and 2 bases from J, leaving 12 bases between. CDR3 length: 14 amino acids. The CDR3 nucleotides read TGTGCCAGCTTGGGCAGGGCTAACACCGGGGAGCTGTTTTTT. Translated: CASLGRANTGELFF.

This CDR3 reads CASSHVEGQGFYEQYF. The CDR3, as DNA: TGTGCCAGCAGCCATGTTGAGGGACAGGGTTTCTACGAGCAGTACTTC. The gene calls are TRBV4-2 and TRBJ2-7, with TRBD1 matching over 9 bases. Germline-derived CDR1 and CDR2 are LGHNA and YNFKEQ. This CDR3 has 16 residues. The ends lost 3 bases at V and 3 bases at J; junction bases unmatched: 9.

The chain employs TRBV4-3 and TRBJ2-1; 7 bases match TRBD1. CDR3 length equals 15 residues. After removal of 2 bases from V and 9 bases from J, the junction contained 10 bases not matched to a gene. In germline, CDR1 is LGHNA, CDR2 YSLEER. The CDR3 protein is CASSQTYTGAVEQFF. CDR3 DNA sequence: TGCGCCAGCAGCCAAACCTATACAGGGGCGGTTGAGCAGTTCTTC.

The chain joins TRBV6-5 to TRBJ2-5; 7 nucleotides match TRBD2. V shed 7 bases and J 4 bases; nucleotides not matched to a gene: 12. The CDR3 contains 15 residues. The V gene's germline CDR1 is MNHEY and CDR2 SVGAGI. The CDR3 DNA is TGTGCCAGCACCCAAAGGCCGGGGGGAGGAGAGACCCAGTACTTC. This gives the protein CASTQRPGGGETQYF.

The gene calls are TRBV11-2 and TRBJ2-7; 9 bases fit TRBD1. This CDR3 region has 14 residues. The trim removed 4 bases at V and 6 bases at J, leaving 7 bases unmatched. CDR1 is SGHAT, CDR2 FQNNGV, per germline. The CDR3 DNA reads TGTGCCAGCAGCTACAGGGGGCTCAGGGCCGAGCAGTACTTC. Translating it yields CASSYRGLRAEQYF. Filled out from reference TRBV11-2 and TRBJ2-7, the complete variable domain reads EAGVAQSPRYKIIEKRQSVAFWCNPISGHATLYWYQQILGQGPKLLIQFQNNGVVDDSQLPKDRFSAERLKGVDSTLKIQPAKLEDSAVYLCASSYRGLRAEQYFGPGTRLTVT.

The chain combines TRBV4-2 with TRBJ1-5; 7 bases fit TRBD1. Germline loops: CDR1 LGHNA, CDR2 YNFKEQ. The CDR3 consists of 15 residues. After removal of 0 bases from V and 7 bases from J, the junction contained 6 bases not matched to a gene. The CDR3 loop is CASSQEEGAKQPQHF. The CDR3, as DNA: TGTGCCAGCAGCCAAGAAGAGGGGGCAAAGCAGCCCCAGCATTTT.

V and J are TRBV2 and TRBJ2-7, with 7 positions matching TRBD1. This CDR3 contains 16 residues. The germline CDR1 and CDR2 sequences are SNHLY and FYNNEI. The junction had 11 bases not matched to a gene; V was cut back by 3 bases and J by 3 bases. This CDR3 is CASSDPQGDSFYEQYF. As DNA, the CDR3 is TGTGCCAGCAGTGACCCCCAGGGGGACAGTTTCTACGAGCAGTACTTC.

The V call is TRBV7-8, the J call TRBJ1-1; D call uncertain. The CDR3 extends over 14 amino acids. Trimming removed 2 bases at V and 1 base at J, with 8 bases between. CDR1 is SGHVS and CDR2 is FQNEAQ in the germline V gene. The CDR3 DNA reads TGTGCCAGCAGCTTAAGCTCTGCGAACACTGAAGCTTTCTTT. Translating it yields CASSLSSANTEAFF.

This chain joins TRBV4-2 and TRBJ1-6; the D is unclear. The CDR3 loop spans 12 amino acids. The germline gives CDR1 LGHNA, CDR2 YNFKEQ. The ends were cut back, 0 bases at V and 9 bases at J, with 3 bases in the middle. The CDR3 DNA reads TGTGCCAGCAGCCAAGACGGTTCACCCCTCCACTTT. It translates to CASSQDGSPLHF.

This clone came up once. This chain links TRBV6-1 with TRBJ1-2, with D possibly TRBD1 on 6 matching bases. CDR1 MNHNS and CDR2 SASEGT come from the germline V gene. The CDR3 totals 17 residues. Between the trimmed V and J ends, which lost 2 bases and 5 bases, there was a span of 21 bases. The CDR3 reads CASSESNYWGQFYGYTF. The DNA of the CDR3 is TGTGCCAGCAGTGAATCTAATTATTGGGGGCAGTTTTATGGCTACACCTTC.

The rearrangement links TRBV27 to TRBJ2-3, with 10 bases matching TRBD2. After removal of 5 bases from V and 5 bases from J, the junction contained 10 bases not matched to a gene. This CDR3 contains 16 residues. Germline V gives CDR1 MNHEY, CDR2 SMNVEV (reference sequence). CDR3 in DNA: TGTGCCAGCAGTATAACACTAGCGGGGAGGGGAGATACGCAGTATTTT. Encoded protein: CASSITLAGRGDTQYF.

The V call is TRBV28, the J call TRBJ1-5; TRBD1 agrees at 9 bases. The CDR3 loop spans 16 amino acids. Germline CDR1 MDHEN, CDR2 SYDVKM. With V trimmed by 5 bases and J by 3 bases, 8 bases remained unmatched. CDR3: CASSAPGQGPNQPQHF. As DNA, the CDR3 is TGTGCCAGCAGTGCCCCGGGACAGGGCCCCAATCAGCCCCAGCATTTT.

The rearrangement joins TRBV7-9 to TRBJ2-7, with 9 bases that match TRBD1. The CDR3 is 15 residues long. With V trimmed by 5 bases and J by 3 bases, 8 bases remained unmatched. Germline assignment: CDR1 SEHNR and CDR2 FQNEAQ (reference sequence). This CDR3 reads CASSPRRTGDYEQYF. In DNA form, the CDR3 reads TGTGCCAGCAGCCCACGCCGGACAGGGGACTACGAGCAGTACTTC.